The 26 T cell receptor beta chains listed next were all sequenced from one sample in a study of T-cell reconstitution after alpha-beta-depleted transplantation in children listed by TCRdb under 2016. The time point label here, explained by the study, means: day 60 (about 2 months) after transplantation. The sample's treatment or condition, from its label and the paper: allogeneic hematopoietic cell transplantation with graft depleted of TCRalphabeta T cells and CD19 B cells. The protocol used for the library was PCR. The sequencer was an Illumina HiSeq 2500. Molecular barcoding was employed in the preparation of TCR libraries, with unique molecular identifiers being used to normalize TCRbeta repertoire quantification. TCRdb reprocessing: public reads trimmed at Q25 with fastp, clones called with MiXCR, in-frame beta chains kept. Under each unique CDR3 protein, matching rows form one entry showing the most common genes and DNA. Across this sample there are almost 20,000 distinct CDR3 sequences, with over 10% seen only once. The ten largest clonotypes hold roughly 35% of the sample.

The material sequenced was PBMCs, mostly from graft donor cells, taken 60 days after TCRalphabeta/CD19-depleted stem cell transplant. These receptors were obtained from a female patient aged 2-9 years who had a stem cell transplant for congenital amegakaryocytic thrombocytopenia, so the T cells may come from the graft donor.

This clonotype has at least ten counts. In DNA, the CDR3 is TGTGCCAGCAGCCCGAAACGAATGGGGCGGGAGTTCTCCTACGAGCAGTACTTC. Its translation is CASSPKRMGREFSYEQYF. This chain uses TRBV4-2 with TRBJ2-7; TRBD2 agrees at 7 bases. The germline CDR1 and CDR2 sequences are LGHNA and YNFKEQ. J gave up 0 bases and V 4 bases, and 15 bases lay outside the gene matches. This CDR3 comprises 18 residues.

This clonotype appeared many times. The rearrangement uses TRBV5-6 and TRBJ2-2; TRBD2 matches at 10 bases. J gave up 4 bases and V 0 bases, and 3 bases lay outside the gene matches. From germline, CDR1 is SGHDT and CDR2 YYEEEE. The CDR3 runs to 16 residues. DNA for the CDR3: TGTGCCAGCAGCTTGGGAAGCGGGAGGGCCACCGGGGAGCTGTTTTTT. Its protein product is CASSLGSGRATGELFF.

This clonotype came up a few times. The chain couples TRBV28 to TRBJ2-4, with D possibly being TRBD1 (5 bases). The CDR3 sequence is 16 residues long. CDR1 MDHEN and CDR2 SYDVKM come from the germline V gene. Trimming removed 6 bases from V and 1 base from J, with 16 bases in between. The chain's CDR3 is CASSTYRSWAKNIQYF. The CDR3 DNA reads TGTGCCAGCAGCACCTACAGGAGTTGGGCCAAAAACATTCAGTACTTC.

This clonotype was seen at least ten times. The rearrangement joins TRBV29-1 to TRBJ1-1; no firm D call. The CDR3 spans 12 residues. Trimming cost V 4 bases and J 3 bases, with 9 bases left between them. Looked up from germline, CDR1 is SQVTM and CDR2 is ANQGSEA. For the CDR3, the DNA is TGCAGCGTTGCGCCAGGCCACACTGAAGCTTTCTTT. It is translated as CSVAPGHTEAFF.

The chain recombines TRBV4-2 with TRBJ2-1; D is perhaps TRBD2 (7 bases). The V end lost 1 base, the J end lost 4 bases, and 20 bases lay between the germline ends. From germline, CDR1 is LGHNA and CDR2 YNFKEQ. The CDR3 is made up of 18 amino acids. The CDR3, as DNA: TGTGCCAGCAGCCAAGGCCTAAGATTGGGAGGGGGGTACAATGAGCAGTTCTTC. It is translated as CASSQGLRLGGGYNEQFF.

This clonotype showed up many times. The chain carries TRBV20-1 and TRBJ2-1; TRBD2 might be the D (6 bases). From germline, CDR1 is DFQATT and CDR2 SNEGSKA (reference sequence). V lost 7 bases and J 5 bases, leaving 18 bases between the germline ends. The CDR3 has 14 residues. The CDR3 reads CSVSGRPYHNEQFF. As DNA, the CDR3 is TGCAGTGTGTCGGGGAGGCCCTATCACAATGAGCAGTTCTTC.

This clonotype was seen more than once but under ten times. The V and J genes are TRBV10-3 and TRBJ2-7, with 8 positions matching TRBD2. Germline V gene sequence: CDR1 ENHRY, CDR2 SYGVKD. The CDR3 is made up of 14 amino acids. The ends lost 4 bases at V and 6 bases at J; junction bases unmatched: 8. The CDR3 is CAISVGTRVSEQYF. The CDR3 coding sequence is TGTGCCATCAGTGTCGGGACTAGGGTTTCCGAGCAGTACTTC.

This clonotype has a count of ten or more. V and J are TRBV5-1 and TRBJ2-5; D uncertain. The CDR3 is 16 amino acids. Germline values: CDR1 SGHRS, CDR2 YFSETQ. V lost 3 bases, J lost 2 bases, and 17 bases lay in between. This CDR3 is CASSSVSRILQETQYF. The DNA of the CDR3 is TGCGCCAGCAGCTCCGTTAGTAGAATACTACAAGAGACCCAGTACTTC.

This clonotype was seen at least ten times. The chain employs TRBV27 and TRBJ2-7; D uncertain. The V and J ends lost 10 bases and 0 bases respectively, with 7 bases between them. The CDR3 is 11 amino acids. Germline lookup yields CDR1 MNHEY and CDR2 SMNVEV (reference sequence). The CDR3 protein is CATRSSYEQYF. CDR3 in DNA: TGTGCCACTCGGTCCTCCTACGAGCAGTACTTC.

This clonotype was seen at least ten times. V and J are TRBV10-3 and TRBJ1-1; no clear D gene. Trimming left V 3 bases short and J 1 base short, with 12 bases between. The CDR3 length is 15 residues. Per the germline V gene, CDR1 is ENHRY and CDR2 is SYGVKD. CDR3 region: CAISDPRTGNTEAFF. The CDR3 DNA reads TGTGCCATCAGTGACCCACGGACGGGGAACACTGAAGCTTTCTTT.

The rearrangement joins TRBV12-3 or TRBV12-4 to TRBJ2-7, with a weak D call TRBD2 (5 bases). Trimming removed 6 bases at V and 3 bases at J, with 12 bases between. CDR3 length equals 13 residues. CDR3 nucleotides: TGTGCCAGCAGGTCTGGACTCAACTACGAGCAGTACTTC. Translation gives CASRSGLNYEQYF.

This clonotype showed up many times. This sequence joins TRBV5-1 and TRBJ1-2, with D uncertain. The germline gives CDR1 SGHRS, CDR2 YFSETQ. Trimming removed 0 bases from V and 4 bases from J, with 7 bases in between. This CDR3 has 13 residues. The CDR3 is CASSLAAFYGYTF. In DNA form, the CDR3 reads TGCGCCAGCAGCTTGGCCGCGTTCTATGGCTACACCTTC.

This clonotype was observed at least ten times. Written as DNA, the CDR3 is TGCGCCAGCAGCTTGATATCCCCCTCAAACGCCAAAGATACGCAGTATTTT. As protein: CASSLISPSNAKDTQYF. The gene calls are TRBV5-1 and TRBJ2-3; D remains ambiguous. Trimming shortened V by 1 base and J by 5 bases, and 20 bases separated the two germline ends. The CDR3 loop spans 17 amino acids. From germline, CDR1 is SGHRS and CDR2 YFSETQ. The full variable domain, rest sourced from reference TRBV5-1 and TRBJ2-3, is KAGVTQTPRYLIKTRGQQVTLSCSPISGHRSVSWYQQTPGQGLQFLFEYFSETQRNKGNFPGRFSGRQFSNSRSEMNVSTLELGDSALYLCASSLISPSNAKDTQYFGPGTRLTVL.

This clonotype was seen many times. The V and J genes are TRBV7-9 and TRBJ2-1, with 7 positions matching TRBD2. The CDR3 consists of 12 residues. Germline V CDR1 and CDR2: SEHNR, FQNEAQ (reference sequence). V was clipped by 4 bases and J by 15 bases; unmatched bases: 9. CDR3 region: CASSSGLRKGFF. In DNA form, the CDR3 reads TGTGCCAGCAGCTCGGGACTACGCAAGGGGTTCTTC. Based on the CDR3 plus reference TRBV7-9 and TRBJ2-1, the full variable domain is DTGVSQNPRHKITKRGQNVTFRCDPISEHNRLYWYRQTLGQGPEFLTYFQNEAQLEKSRLLSDRFSAERPKGSFSTLEIQRTEQGDSAMYLCASSSGLRKGFFGPGTRLTVL.

This clonotype was detected many times. This chain uses TRBV29-1 with TRBJ2-1, with D possibly TRBD2 on 6 matching bases. V lost 7 bases to trimming and J lost 5 bases, with 27 bases between them. Germline V CDR1 and CDR2: SQVTM, ANQGSEA. The CDR3 extends over 17 amino acids. The CDR3 spells CSGTPPLKGRTNNEQFF. The CDR3 DNA reads as TGCAGCGGCACTCCACCCCTGAAAGGGAGGACTAACAATGAGCAGTTCTTC.

In its sample, this clonotype was seen once. The chain recombines TRBV28 with TRBJ1-5; 9 nucleotides align to TRBD1. The CDR3 covers 15 residues. The germline V gene encodes CDR1 MDHEN and CDR2 SYDVKM. Losses at the gene ends were 7 bases for V and 4 bases for J; bases not matched to a gene: 8. The CDR3 reads CASTPAGQGNQPQHF. The CDR3 nucleotides read TGTGCCAGCACCCCGGCCGGACAGGGGAATCAGCCCCAGCATTTT.

This clonotype was detected only a few times. The J gene is TRBJ2-6, the V gene TRBV27; D unclear. Per germline, CDR1 MNHEY and CDR2 SMNVEV (reference sequence). The V end lost 2 bases, the J end lost 0 bases, and 8 bases lay between the germline ends. The CDR3 sequence is 16 residues long. The CDR3 DNA follows: TGTGCCAGCAGTTTAACCAGAAGCTCTGGGGCCAACGTCCTGACTTTC. Translating gives CASSLTRSSGANVLTF. The variable domain in full, with the rest retrieved from reference TRBV27 and TRBJ2-6, is EAQVTQNPRYLITVTGKKLTVTCSQNMNHEYMSWYRQDPGLGLRQIYYSMNVEVTDKGDVPEGYKVSRKEKRNFPLILESPSPNQTSLYFCASSLTRSSGANVLTFGAGSRLTVL.

This clonotype occurred many times. The chain has TRBV29-1 and TRBJ2-1, with 9 bases matching TRBD1. The germline V gene encodes CDR1 SQVTM and CDR2 ANQGSEA. The V gene end was trimmed by 7 bases and the J gene end by 8 bases; junction bases not matched to a gene: 9. The CDR3 loop spans 13 amino acids. The chain's CDR3 is CSAGTGMGDEQFF. The CDR3 DNA sequence: TGCAGCGCCGGGACAGGGATGGGTGATGAGCAGTTCTTC.

The chain links TRBV7-3 to TRBJ2-5, with TRBD2 matching over 9 bases. Germline V gene data show CDR1 as SGHTA and CDR2 as FQGTGA. The CDR3 extends over 15 amino acids. With 5 bases clipped from V and 5 bases from J, the junction kept 9 bases outside the gene matches. Here the CDR3 reads CASSPLAGLYETQYF. CDR3 sequence (DNA): TGTGCCAGCAGCCCCCTAGCGGGATTGTATGAGACCCAGTACTTC.

This chain uses TRBV10-3 with TRBJ2-7; TRBD2 matches at 8 bases. The CDR3 totals 14 residues. Germline lookup yields CDR1 ENHRY and CDR2 SYGVKD. The J segment lost 4 bases and the V segment lost 0 bases, leaving 2 bases of the junction unmatched. The chain's CDR3 is CAISESSGIYEQYF. The CDR3 DNA reads as TGTGCCATCAGTGAGTCTAGCGGGATTTACGAGCAGTACTTC.

This clonotype has a count of ten or more. This chain joins TRBV12-5 and TRBJ2-1; no clear D gene. This CDR3 contains 11 residues. Trimming cost V 4 bases and J 8 bases, with 6 bases left between them. Germline CDR1 LGHNT, CDR2 FRNRAP. The CDR3 here is CASGWVDEQFF. Here the CDR3 DNA reads TGTGCTAGTGGTTGGGTGGATGAGCAGTTCTTC.

This clonotype was detected ten times or more. The V call is TRBV20-1, the J call TRBJ2-5, with D possibly TRBD1 on 6 matching bases. V was cut by 8 bases and J by 7 bases, with 14 bases left in between. This CDR3 is 11 amino acids long. The germline V gene has CDR1 DFQATT and CDR2 SNEGSKA (reference sequence). The CDR3 DNA follows: TGCAGTCCACAGGGTTTCGTGACCCAGTACTTC. This codes for CSPQGFVTQYF.

As regards this clonotype: Germline is not matched at one junction end, which may reflect a read error. This chain joins TRBV3-1 and TRBJ2-1; TRBD2 agrees at 9 bases. This CDR3 region has 11 residues. CDR1 and CDR2 (germline): LGHDT, YNNKEL (reference sequence). In DNA, the CDR3 is TGTGCCAGCAGCCAAGCTAGCGGGATCGCCTTC. This translates into CASSQASGIAF.

The sample holds many counts of this clonotype. The chain links TRBV28 to TRBJ2-4; D perhaps matches TRBD2 (5 bases). V was trimmed by 8 bases and J by 0 bases, leaving 20 bases between them. CDR1 is MDHEN and CDR2 is SYDVKM in the germline V gene. The CDR3 extends over 17 amino acids. The CDR3 loop is CASAIATRILAKNIQYF. The CDR3 nucleotides read TGTGCCAGCGCTATTGCTACTAGAATACTAGCCAAAAACATTCAGTACTTC.

The chain employs TRBV2 and TRBJ2-5, with 9 bases that match TRBD1. This CDR3 is built from 14 residues. With V trimmed by 7 bases and J by 5 bases, 8 bases remained unmatched. Germline V gives CDR1 SNHLY, CDR2 FYNNEI. CDR3 sequence reads: CASMLDRGGETQYF. The CDR3 DNA reads TGTGCCAGCATGCTGGACAGGGGTGGGGAGACCCAGTACTTC.

This clonotype came up many times. The rearrangement joins TRBV27 to TRBJ1-1; D is perhaps TRBD1 (6 bases). The CDR3 extends over 14 amino acids. CDR1 and CDR2 from the germline V gene are MNHEY and SMNVEV (reference sequence). V was pared by 2 bases and J by 4 bases, with 11 bases between. CDR3 protein: CASSLTLGATEAFF. The CDR3 DNA follows: TGTGCCAGCAGTTTAACTTTGGGGGCCACTGAAGCTTTCTTT.